Each of the 26 T cell receptor beta chains below was sequenced from the same sample in a study of blood T cell repertoires in COVID-19. Produced via immunoSEQ multiplex PCR; TCRdb's table is partial and in-frame only. The top ten clones hold 6.5% to 8% of a sample with approximately 81,000 clones, about four fifths of them seen once. The sequenced sample was peripheral blood. These receptors came from a human donor in a cohort sampled during active COVID-19.

A single count supports this clone. The gene calls are TRBV30 and TRBJ1-4, with TRBD1 matching 9 bases. This CDR3 has 15 residues. V dropped 4 bases and J dropped 6; count of bases not matched to a gene: 9. The germline V gene has CDR1 GTSNPN and CDR2 SVGIG (reference sequence). CDR3 sequence reads: CAWTYRGLLDEKLFF. As DNA, the CDR3 is TGTGCCTGGACTTACAGGGGGCTACTCGATGAAAAACTGTTTTTT.

V and J are TRBV11-2 and TRBJ1-3, with D perhaps TRBD1 (5 bases). Germline-derived CDR1 and CDR2 are SGHAT and FQNNGV. This CDR3 spans 15 amino acids. V was trimmed by 5 bases and J by 0 bases, leaving 11 bases between them. The CDR3 loop is CASSRRQSSGNTIYF. In DNA form, the CDR3 reads TGTGCCAGCAGCCGAAGACAGAGCTCTGGAAACACCATATATTTT. Drawing the rest from reference TRBV11-2 and TRBJ1-3, the complete variable domain is EAGVAQSPRYKIIEKRQSVAFWCNPISGHATLYWYQQILGQGPKLLIQFQNNGVVDDSQLPKDRFSAERLKGVDSTLKIQPAKLEDSAVYLCASSRRQSSGNTIYFGEGSWLTVV.

The V and J genes are TRBV14 and TRBJ2-5; TRBD1 is a possible D gene (6 bases). Trimming left V 2 bases short and J 3 bases short, with 10 bases between. This CDR3 spans 14 amino acids. Germline values: CDR1 SGHDN, CDR2 FVKESK. CDR3 bases: TGTGCCAGCAGCCAACCAGGGGTTAAAGAGACCCAGTACTTC. Protein: CASSQPGVKETQYF.

The chain combines TRBV9 with TRBJ2-7, with 7 positions matching TRBD1. Looked up from germline, CDR1 is SGDLS and CDR2 is YYNGEE. Germline trimming cut 0 bases from V and 5 bases from J; bases unmatched to any gene: 8. The CDR3 consists of 15 residues. The CDR3 is CASSVGAGGFNEQYF. The DNA of the CDR3 is TGTGCCAGCAGCGTAGGGGCAGGGGGATTTAACGAGCAGTACTTC.

This chain uses TRBV6-5 with TRBJ2-7; TRBD1 aligns across 8 bases. The germline V gene has CDR1 MNHEY and CDR2 SVGAGI. The CDR3 is made up of 14 amino acids. With V trimmed by 6 bases and J by 1 base, 5 bases remained unmatched. The CDR3 here is CASRLRQGSYEQYF. The CDR3 nucleotides read TGTGCCAGCAGGCTCCGACAGGGGTCCTACGAGCAGTACTTC.

V and J are TRBV5-1 and TRBJ1-4, with TRBD1 matching over 10 bases. The CDR3 runs to 15 residues. Trimming removed 0 bases from V and 7 bases from J; junction bases left unmatched: 3. Germline lookup yields CDR1 SGHRS and CDR2 YFSETQ. The CDR3 region is CASSLGDRGSEKLFF. CDR3 nucleotide sequence: TGCGCCAGCAGCTTGGGGGACAGGGGATCTGAAAAACTGTTTTTT.

V gene TRBV5-1 combines with J gene TRBJ1-6; TRBD1 aligns across 7 bases. The V gene end was trimmed by 0 bases and the J gene end by 7 bases; junction bases not matched to a gene: 7. This CDR3 is 16 amino acids long. CDR1 is SGHRS, CDR2 YFSETQ, per germline. CDR3 residues: CASSLGKGAGNSPLHF. DNA of the CDR3: TGCGCCAGCAGCTTGGGGAAGGGGGCTGGAAATTCACCCCTCCACTTT.

This clone came up once. The rearrangement links TRBV4-3 to TRBJ2-6; TRBD1 matches 7 bases. Germline trimming cut 0 bases from V and 2 bases from J; bases unmatched to any gene: 4. The CDR3 length is 17 residues. In germline, CDR1 is LGHNA, CDR2 YSLEER. This chain's CDR3 is CASSQDRTGAGANVLTF. The CDR3 DNA reads as TGCGCCAGCAGCCAAGATCGGACAGGTGCTGGGGCCAACGTCCTGACTTTC.

The chain uses TRBV29-1 and TRBJ1-1; unclear D gene. V was shortened by 5 bases and J by 0 bases, with 13 bases between the two germline ends. From germline, CDR1 is SQVTM and CDR2 ANQGSEA. The CDR3 covers 14 residues. The CDR3 sequence is CSVPSPQMNTEAFF. The CDR3 nucleotides are TGCAGCGTTCCCAGTCCGCAGATGAACACTGAAGCTTTCTTT. Using reference TRBV29-1 and TRBJ1-1 for the parts outside the CDR3, the full variable domain is SAVISQKPSRDICQRGTSLTIQCQVDSQVTMMFWYRQQPGQSLTLIATANQGSEATYESGFVIDKFPISRPNLTFSTLTVSNMSPEDSSIYLCSVPSPQMNTEAFFGQGTRLTVV.

V usage is TRBV7-2 and J usage is TRBJ1-2, with TRBD1 matching over 7 bases. Trimming removed 5 bases from V and 5 bases from J; junction bases left unmatched: 5. Germline V lookup: CDR1 SGHTA, CDR2 FQGNSA. The CDR3 covers 13 residues. The CDR3 loop is CASSPGQIYGYTF. The CDR3 coding sequence is TGTGCCAGCAGCCCGGGACAGATTTATGGCTACACCTTC.

The chain links TRBV19 to TRBJ2-2, with TRBD1 identical over 12 bases. V was pared by 3 bases and J by 8 bases, with 10 bases of the junction left unmatched. The CDR3 sequence is 17 residues long. Germline lookup yields CDR1 LNHDA and CDR2 SQIVND (reference sequence). DNA for the CDR3: TGTGCCAGTAGTATGGGCTTGGGACAGGGGGCTTCTGGGGAGCTGTTTTTT. It specifies CASSMGLGQGASGELFF. The variable domain in full, with the rest retrieved from reference TRBV19 and TRBJ2-2, is DGGITQSPKYLFRKEGQNVTLSCEQNLNHDAMYWYRQDPGQGLRLIYYSQIVNDFQKGDIAEGYSVSREKKESFPLTVTSAQKNPTAFYLCASSMGLGQGASGELFFGEGSRLTVL.

V is TRBV13 and J is TRBJ2-7; tentatively, D is TRBD1 (6 bases). The CDR3 is 18 residues long. Trimming removed 4 bases from V and 3 bases from J, with 25 bases in between. Germline V gene data show CDR1 as PRHDT and CDR2 as FYEKMQ (reference sequence). The CDR3 is CASSSYGDTDRSLYEQYF. The CDR3 nucleotides are TGTGCCAGCAGCTCCTACGGCGATACTGACAGGTCACTCTACGAGCAGTACTTC.

The chain joins TRBV28 to TRBJ1-4, with D unclear. Germline CDR1 reads MDHEN; CDR2 reads SYDVKM. This CDR3 comprises 15 residues. Trimming removed 6 bases at V and 0 bases at J, with 11 bases between. The CDR3 coding sequence is TGTGCCAGCAGCACCGGGAGTGCAACTAATGAAAAACTGTTTTTT. Its translation is CASSTGSATNEKLFF.

The chain joins TRBV9 to TRBJ1-5, with 10 nucleotides matching TRBD1. CDR1 is SGDLS, CDR2 YYNGEE, per germline. The V segment lost 4 bases and the J segment 6 bases; nucleotides outside the gene matches: 7. This CDR3 is 15 amino acids long. CDR3 in amino acids: CASSPTGGGGQPQHF. DNA of the CDR3: TGTGCCAGCAGCCCGACAGGGGGCGGGGGTCAGCCCCAGCATTTT.

This rearrangement joins TRBV2 to TRBJ2-7, with D hard to call. Deletions cut 0 bases from V and 3 bases from J, with 12 bases between. Germline values: CDR1 SNHLY, CDR2 FYNNEI. The CDR3 length is 15 residues. In DNA form, the CDR3 reads TGTGCCAGCAGTGAAGCGTCTATACCCGACTACGAGCAGTACTTC. Its translation is CASSEASIPDYEQYF.

The chain carries TRBV9 and TRBJ1-3; D gene uncertain. CDR1 is SGDLS and CDR2 is YYNGEE in the germline V gene. Trimming removed 3 bases from V and 0 bases from J, with 10 bases in between. The CDR3 totals 15 residues. This CDR3 reads CASSALGSSGNTIYF. In DNA, the CDR3 is TGTGCCAGCAGCGCTCTAGGGAGCTCTGGAAACACCATATATTTT.

This clone was detected a few times. This chain joins TRBV7-3 and TRBJ2-7; 7 positions agree with TRBD1. The CDR3 has 15 residues. Unmatched junction bases numbered 9, after V lost 5 bases and J lost 2 bases. Per the germline V gene, CDR1 is SGHTA and CDR2 is FQGTGA. CDR3 amino acids: CASSVGQDPTYEQYF. The CDR3 bases are TGTGCCAGCAGCGTCGGACAGGACCCTACCTACGAGCAGTACTTC.

This clone was seen a handful of times. The chain combines TRBV4-3 with TRBJ1-2; possibly TRBD1 for D (5 bases). The V end lost 0 bases, the J end lost 3 bases, and 8 bases lay between the germline ends. The CDR3 contains 14 residues. Germline V gene data show CDR1 as LGHNA and CDR2 as YSLEER. The CDR3 spells CASSQDTGYYGYTF. The CDR3 region has the DNA TGCGCCAGCAGCCAAGATACAGGATACTATGGCTACACCTTC.

The V and J genes are TRBV10-2 and TRBJ2-1; D is possibly TRBD1 (5 bases). CDR3 size: 12 residues. Germline assignment: CDR1 WSHSY and CDR2 SAAADI. The ends were cut back, 5 bases at V and 7 bases at J, with 9 bases in the middle. The CDR3 is CASSSRENEQFF. The CDR3 DNA reads as TGCGCCAGCAGTAGCAGGGAAAATGAGCAGTTCTTC.

This sequence joins TRBV20-1 and TRBJ2-7; possible D gene TRBD2, 6 bases. Germline-derived CDR1 and CDR2 are DFQATT and SNEGSKA (reference sequence). V was shortened by 3 bases and J by 3 bases, with 18 bases between the two germline ends. The CDR3 is 15 amino acids. The CDR3, as DNA: TGCAGTGCTAGTGACGGGACTTCTTACGACTACGAGCAGTACTTC. Its protein is CSASDGTSYDYEQYF.

J is TRBJ2-5 and V is TRBV27; D is perhaps TRBD1 (6 bases). Between the trimmed V and J ends, which lost 5 bases and 4 bases, there was a span of 20 bases. Germline values: CDR1 MNHEY, CDR2 SMNVEV (reference sequence). The CDR3 runs 16 residues. CDR3 nucleotides: TGTGCCAGCAGTCCACTCGGAACAGGGCAGGCAGAGACCCAGTACTTC. Its protein is CASSPLGTGQAETQYF.

The chain joins TRBV9 to TRBJ1-6; D is perhaps TRBD1 (6 bases). V lost 7 bases and J 7 bases, leaving 18 bases between the germline ends. The CDR3 is 15 amino acids. Germline assignment: CDR1 SGDLS and CDR2 YYNGEE. CDR3 loop: CASHSTGGANSPLHF. Here the CDR3 DNA reads TGTGCCAGCCATTCGACGGGGGGGGCAAATTCACCCCTCCACTTT.

The chain carries TRBV10-1 and TRBJ2-7; 7 bases are shared with TRBD2. Per the germline V gene, CDR1 is WNHNN and CDR2 is SYGVQD (reference sequence). The CDR3 contains 12 residues. J lost 7 bases, V lost 8 bases, and 8 bases had no gene match. The CDR3 sequence is CASSGGSPEQYF. The DNA of the CDR3 is TGCGCCAGCTCCGGGGGGAGTCCAGAGCAGTACTTC.

The J gene is TRBJ2-1, the V gene TRBV5-4; 14 nucleotides agree with TRBD2. V dropped 2 bases and J dropped 7; count of bases not matched to a gene: 8. The CDR3 has 17 amino acids. CDR1 SGHNT and CDR2 YYREEE come from the germline V gene (reference sequence). CDR3 sequence (DNA): TGTGCCAGCAGCTTAGTGACTAGCGGGGGGGCAGAAAATGAGCAGTTCTTC. Residues: CASSLVTSGGAENEQFF.

The rearrangement joins TRBV10-3 to TRBJ1-6, with 9 bases that match TRBD1. In germline, CDR1 is ENHRY, CDR2 SYGVKD. This CDR3 is built from 13 residues. Unmatched junction bases numbered 7, after V lost 10 bases and J lost 9 bases. This CDR3 is CATSRTGVSPLHF. CDR3 nucleotides: TGTGCCACCAGCCGGACAGGGGTTTCACCCCTCCACTTT.

J is TRBJ1-5 and V is TRBV7-8, with D maybe TRBD1 (5 bases). In germline, CDR1 is SGHVS, CDR2 FQNEAQ. Trimming removed 1 base from V and 0 bases from J, with 10 bases in between. The CDR3 is 16 amino acids. The CDR3 spells CASSLGQWDSNQPQHF. CDR3 bases: TGTGCCAGCAGCTTAGGACAGTGGGATAGCAATCAGCCCCAGCATTTT.